The clone carrying this T cell receptor (beta chain) was counted many times. The time point denotes: newly diagnosed GD, antithyroid drugs for less than 3 months. The TCR library was prepared using RNA isolated from PBMCs. Assembly of TCR beta libraries relied on iRepertoire HTBI primers together with Arm-PCR of CDR3 regions. TCRdb independently ran MiXCR on the multiplex PCR reads; one entry per CDR3 protein. The table records hundreds of thousands of distinct CDR3 sequences, less than 15% of them present only once. The data were obtained in a study of regulatory T cells in long-lasting Graves disease. This sample was shared with a second study, whose subject was T cells in Graves' hyperthyroidism and ophthalmopathy. That study reports: Blood also contained most expanded thyroid clonotypes above 0.001.

The input for sequencing was peripheral blood mononuclear cells (PBMCs), taken at new diagnosis, from a patient treated with antithyroid drugs. The sequence came from a man aged 25-40 years with Graves disease.

CDR3 sequence: CASSEGGAAYEQYF. In DNA, the CDR3 is TGCGCCAGCAGCGAGGGGGGCGCCGCCTACGAGCAGTACTTC. This chain uses TRBV5-1 with TRBJ2-7; the D gene could be TRBD1 or TRBD2 (6 bases each). Trimming removed 4 bases from V and 2 bases from J, with 13 bases in between. CDR3 size: 14 residues. Germline V lookup: CDR1 SGHRS, CDR2 YFSETQ.